A selection of T cell receptor beta chains follows, all from one sample in a study of blood T cell repertoires in COVID-19. TCRdb keeps only in-frame clones here, not all; method: immunoSEQ multiplex PCR. The table has under 150,000 clones, approximately 83% seen once. The specimen was peripheral blood. The receptor set was obtained from a woman aged 55-69 years with COVID-19, enrolled during active disease. Both conserved end residues are part of each CDR3. D genes are given only for firm matches. Expanded clones are given a class, and other clones once, few, many or no size at all.

D gene	J gene	clone size	V gene	CDR3 protein	CDR3 DNA
TRBD1	TRBJ2-4	.	TRBV19	CASSMTGTKNIQYF	TGTGCCAGTAGTATGACAGGGACCAAAAACATTCAGTACTTC
TRBD2	TRBJ2-3	.	TRBV10-1	CASSEQAGAPSSTDTQYF	TGCGCCAGCAGTGAACAAGCGGGGGCCCCCTCTAGCACAGATACGCAGTATTTT
.	TRBJ2-5	.	TRBV6-1	CASSEADTGRLQETQYF	TGTGCCAGCAGTGAGGCGGATACAGGGCGCCTCCAAGAGACCCAGTACTTC
TRBD2	TRBJ2-7	.	TRBV10-1	CASSEGGGSYEQYF	TGCGCCAGCAGTGAAGGCGGGGGGTCCTACGAGCAGTACTTC
TRBD1	TRBJ2-7	.	TRBV5-4	CASSSRTGVYEQYF	TGTGCCAGCAGCTCCAGGACAGGGGTTTACGAGCAGTACTTC
TRBD2	TRBJ2-1	.	TRBV5-1	CASSSGTSSDEQFF	TGCGCCAGCAGCTCGGGGACTAGTTCAGATGAGCAGTTCTTC
TRBD1	TRBJ2-7	.	TRBV5-4	CASSRNRGNPDF	TGTGCCAGCAGCAGAAACAGGGGTAATCCGGACTTC
TRBD1	TRBJ1-2	.	TRBV6-5	CASRGQGIYGYTF	TGTGCCAGCAGGGGACAGGGCATATATGGCTACACCTTC
TRBD1	TRBJ2-3	.	TRBV14	CASSHDRVFADTQYF	TGTGCCAGCAGCCATGACAGGGTATTTGCAGATACGCAGTATTTT
.	TRBJ2-7	.	TRBV10-1	CASSRSSYEQYF	TGCGCCAGCAGTCGGAGCTCCTACGAGCAGTACTTC
.	TRBJ2-3	.	TRBV5-1	CASSLGANTQYF	TGCGCCAGCAGCTTGGGGGCTAATACGCAGTATTTT
.	TRBJ1-1	few	TRBV19	CASSLASTEAFF	TGTGCCAGTAGTCTAGCATCCACTGAAGCTTTCTTT
.	TRBJ1-5	few	TRBV2	CASTGPRAEVNQPQHF	TGTGCCAGCACCGGTCCCAGGGCAGAGGTCAATCAGCCCCAGCATTTT
.	TRBJ2-3	.	TRBV11-1	CASSQGDTQYF	TGTGCCAGCAGCCAGGGAGATACGCAGTATTTT
.	TRBJ2-7	few	TRBV4-1	CASSHSLIVGAREQYF	TGCGCCAGCAGCCACTCTCTGATCGTAGGGGCGCGGGAGCAGTACTTC
.	TRBJ1-2	few	TRBV7-8	CASSHQEDYGYTF	TGTGCCAGCAGCCATCAGGAAGACTATGGCTACACCTTC
TRBD2	TRBJ2-2	.	TRBV7-6	CASSTNPSELAGNTGELFF	TGTGCCAGCAGCACAAATCCCTCCGAGCTAGCGGGGAACACCGGGGAGCTGTTTTTT
TRBD1	TRBJ2-5	.	TRBV2	CANLDRGQETQYF	TGTGCCAACTTGGACAGGGGCCAAGAGACCCAGTACTTC
.	TRBJ1-5	.	TRBV27	CASSNRDSNQPQHF	TGTGCCAGCTCAAACAGGGATAGCAATCAGCCCCAGCATTTT
TRBD2	TRBJ2-7	.	TRBV24-1	CATSESGNEQYF	TGTGCCACCAGTGAGAGCGGGAACGAGCAGTACTTC
TRBD1	TRBJ1-1	.	TRBV18	CASSPSGTGAAFF	TGTGCCAGCTCACCCTCCGGGACAGGGGCAGCTTTCTTT
TRBD1	TRBJ2-1	.	TRBV5-1	CASSLKGQGPGEQFF	TGCGCCAGCAGCTTGAAGGGACAGGGTCCGGGTGAGCAGTTCTTC
.	TRBJ2-4	.	TRBV9	CASSARETKNIQYF	TGTGCCAGCAGCGCCCGGGAGACCAAAAACATTCAGTACTTC
TRBD1	TRBJ2-1	.	TRBV24-1	CAVRQGARNEQFF	TGTGCCGTGAGACAGGGGGCTCGGAATGAGCAGTTCTTC